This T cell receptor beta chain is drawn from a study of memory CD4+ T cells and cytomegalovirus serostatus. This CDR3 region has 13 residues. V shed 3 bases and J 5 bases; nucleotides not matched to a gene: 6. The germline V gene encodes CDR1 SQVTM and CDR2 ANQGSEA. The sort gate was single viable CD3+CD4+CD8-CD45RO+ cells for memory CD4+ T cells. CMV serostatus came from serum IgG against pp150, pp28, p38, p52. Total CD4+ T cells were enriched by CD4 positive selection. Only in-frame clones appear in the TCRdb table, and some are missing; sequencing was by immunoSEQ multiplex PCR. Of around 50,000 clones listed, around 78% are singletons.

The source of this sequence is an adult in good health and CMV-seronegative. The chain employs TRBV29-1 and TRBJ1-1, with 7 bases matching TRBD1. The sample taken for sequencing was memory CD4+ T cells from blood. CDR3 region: CSVDGQVRTEAFF. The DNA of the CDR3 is TGCAGCGTTGATGGACAGGTCCGGACTGAAGCTTTCTTT.